The clone carrying this T cell receptor beta chain was picked up many times. Its antigen is unidentified. This entry is derived from a study of blood T cells in healthy people across ages. Whole-study context: Per every two T cells, about one barcoded beta molecule was captured by template switching.

Then a second PCR, running roughly 7 to 11 cycles, was carried out with a sample-barcoded 5' primer and a J-beta primer mix. In TCRdb, the 5' RACE reads were re-called with MiXCR into one record per CDR3 protein. The table has some 890,000 distinct CDR3 sequences, around 29% seen once. The CDR3 consists of 12 residues. Per the germline V gene, CDR1 is SGHTA and CDR2 is FQGNSA. V lost 5 bases to trimming and J lost 4 bases, with 8 bases between them. Whole-study results and caveats: In long-lived donors, naive CD4+ cell counts and diversity exceeded those of aged donors.

The sample was also linked to a second study, of T cells of mothers and their children. That publication notes: Healthy Caucasian mothers, a few in number, and their six children were the donors. Mother-child pairs who were related displayed a slightly higher overlap than unrelated pairs, a difference that was non-significant.

This chain uses TRBV7-2 with TRBJ2-5; D unclear. Specimen: blood. This receptor was obtained from a woman between 40 and 50 years old in good health. The CDR3 coding sequence is TGTGCCAGCAGCCACTGGGGAGAGACCCAGTACTTC. Residues: CASSHWGETQYF.